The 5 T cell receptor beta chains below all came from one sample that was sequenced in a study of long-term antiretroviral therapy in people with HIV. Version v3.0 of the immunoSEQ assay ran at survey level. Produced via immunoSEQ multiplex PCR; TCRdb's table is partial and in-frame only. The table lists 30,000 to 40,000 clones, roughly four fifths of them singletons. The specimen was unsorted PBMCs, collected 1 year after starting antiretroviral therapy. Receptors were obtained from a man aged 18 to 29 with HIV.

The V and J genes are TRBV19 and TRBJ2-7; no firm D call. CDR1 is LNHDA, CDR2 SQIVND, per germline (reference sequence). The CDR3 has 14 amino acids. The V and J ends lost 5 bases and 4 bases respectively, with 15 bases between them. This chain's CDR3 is CASSPAGSEYEQYF. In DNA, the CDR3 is TGTGCCAGTAGTCCAGCAGGCTCAGAATACGAGCAGTACTTC.

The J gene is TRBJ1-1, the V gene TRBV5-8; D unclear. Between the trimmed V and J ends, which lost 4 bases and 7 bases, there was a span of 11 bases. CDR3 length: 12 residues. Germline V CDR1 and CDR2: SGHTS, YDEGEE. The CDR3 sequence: CASSQPTDEAFF. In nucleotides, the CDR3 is TGTGCCAGCAGCCAGCCAACGGATGAAGCTTTCTTT.

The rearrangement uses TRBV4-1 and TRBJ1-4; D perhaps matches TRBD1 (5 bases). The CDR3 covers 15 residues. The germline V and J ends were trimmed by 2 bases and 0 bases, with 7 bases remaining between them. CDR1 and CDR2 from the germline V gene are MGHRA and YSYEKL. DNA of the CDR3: TGCGCCAGCAGCCAAAAACAGGCAACTAATGAAAAACTGTTTTTT. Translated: CASSQKQATNEKLFF.

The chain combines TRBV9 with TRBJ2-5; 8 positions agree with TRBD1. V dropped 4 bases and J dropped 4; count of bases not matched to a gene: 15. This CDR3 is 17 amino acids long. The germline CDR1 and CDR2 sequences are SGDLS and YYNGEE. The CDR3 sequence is CASSPYAGTGTSETQYF. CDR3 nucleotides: TGTGCCAGCAGCCCCTACGCCGGGACAGGAACCTCAGAGACCCAGTACTTC.

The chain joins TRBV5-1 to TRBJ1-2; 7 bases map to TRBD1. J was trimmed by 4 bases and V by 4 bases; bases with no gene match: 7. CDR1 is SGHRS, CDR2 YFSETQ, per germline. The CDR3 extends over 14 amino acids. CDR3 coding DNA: TGCGCCAGCAGCGAAAAGACAGGGACCTATGGCTACACCTTC. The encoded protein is CASSEKTGTYGYTF.